This T cell receptor (beta chain) stems from a study of CD8+ T cells in alopecia areata. Study-level points and caveats: TCR sharing across patients was less clear than in mice, possibly HLA-related.

cDNA prepared by RNA extraction and subsequent reverse transcription served as the template for sequencing. Sequencing used immunoSEQ multiplex PCR; TCRdb keeps in-frame clones, though not all of them. The sample lists 130,000 to 150,000 clones, around two thirds occurring once. As concerns this clone: What it recognizes is unknown.

CDR3 length: 15 amino acids. V trimming: 1 base; J trimming: 2 bases; junction bases outside the gene matches: 3. Germline values: CDR1 MGHRA, CDR2 YSYEKL. The V and J genes are TRBV4-1 and TRBJ2-7, with 9 bases that match TRBD2. The clonotype comes from a human donor in good health. Specimen: CD8+ T cells sorted from blood. CDR3 sequence reads: CASSQVAGGPYEQYF. In nucleotides, the CDR3 is TGCGCCAGCAGCCAAGTGGCGGGAGGGCCCTACGAGCAGTACTTC.